This passage covers 5 T cell receptor beta chains from one sample sequenced in a study of blood T cell repertoires in COVID-19. Method: immunoSEQ multiplex PCR; TCRdb's copy keeps in-frame clones and lacks some. The sample consists of about 400,000 clones, 89% of them appearing once. The sequenced material came from peripheral blood. These receptors all stem from a middle-aged man with acute or convalescent COVID-19.

The chain recombines TRBV2 with TRBJ1-1; the match to TRBD1 covers 7 bases. The CDR3 length is 12 residues. J lost 6 bases, V lost 7 bases, and 5 bases had no gene match. Germline CDR1 is SNHLY and CDR2 is FYNNEI. As DNA, the CDR3 is TGTGCCAGCAAGCCAGGGGGAGCTGAAGCTTTCTTT. This gives the protein CASKPGGAEAFF.

This chain links TRBV29-1 with TRBJ2-7; D is possibly TRBD1 (6 bases). V was cut by 6 bases and J by 2 bases, with 20 bases left in between. The CDR3 consists of 15 residues. Germline loops: CDR1 SQVTM, CDR2 ANQGSEA. Here the CDR3 reads CSVSKGPGDAYEQYF. CDR3 nucleotides: TGCAGCGTCTCAAAGGGTCCAGGGGACGCCTACGAGCAGTACTTC.

The chain recombines TRBV19 with TRBJ2-2; TRBD2 matches 8 bases. Looked up from germline, CDR1 is LNHDA and CDR2 is SQIVND (reference sequence). V shed 7 bases, J shed 4 bases, and the junction held 14 bases outside the gene matches. This CDR3 has 17 residues. Here the CDR3 reads CASNKRELTGTTGELFF. DNA of the CDR3: TGTGCCAGTAACAAGCGGGAGTTAACGGGGACCACCGGGGAGCTGTTTTTT. Combining the CDR3 with reference TRBV19 and TRBJ2-2 gives the whole variable domain DGGITQSPKYLFRKEGQNVTLSCEQNLNHDAMYWYRQDPGQGLRLIYYSQIVNDFQKGDIAEGYSVSREKKESFPLTVTSAQKNPTAFYLCASNKRELTGTTGELFFGEGSRLTVL.

The chain combines TRBV5-5 with TRBJ2-7; D is possibly TRBD2 (6 bases). The germline gives CDR1 SGHKS, CDR2 YYEKEE (reference sequence). The V gene lost 3 bases and the J gene lost 2 bases, with 18 bases spanning the gap. CDR3 size: 16 residues. The CDR3 nucleotides are TGTGCCAGCAGCTCCCATAGCGGCGGAGCCCCCTACGAGCAGTACTTC. It yields the protein CASSSHSGGAPYEQYF.

This chain links TRBV2 with TRBJ1-5, with D hard to call. Germline CDR1 is SNHLY and CDR2 is FYNNEI. V lost 4 bases, J lost 7 bases, and 14 bases lay in between. The length of the CDR3 is 14 residues. CDR3 sequence reads: CASSGGGFEQPQHF. In DNA, the CDR3 is TGTGCCAGCAGTGGGGGAGGGTTCGAACAGCCCCAGCATTTT.